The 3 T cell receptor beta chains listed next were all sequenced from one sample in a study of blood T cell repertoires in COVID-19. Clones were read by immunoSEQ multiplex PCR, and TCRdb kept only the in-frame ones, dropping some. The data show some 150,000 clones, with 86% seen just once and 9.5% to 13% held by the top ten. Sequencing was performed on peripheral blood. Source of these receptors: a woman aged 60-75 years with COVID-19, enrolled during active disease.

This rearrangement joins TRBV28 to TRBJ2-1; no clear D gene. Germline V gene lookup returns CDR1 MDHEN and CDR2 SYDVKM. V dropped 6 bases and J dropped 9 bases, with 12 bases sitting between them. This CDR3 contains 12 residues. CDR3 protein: CASSRINGEQFF. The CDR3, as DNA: TGTGCCAGCAGCAGGATCAACGGTGAGCAGTTCTTC.

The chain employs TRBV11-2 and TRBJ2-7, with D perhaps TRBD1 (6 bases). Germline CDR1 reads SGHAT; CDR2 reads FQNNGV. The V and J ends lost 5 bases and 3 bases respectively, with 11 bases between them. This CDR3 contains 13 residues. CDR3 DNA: TGTGCCAGCAGCGCACAGGGCTTCTACGAGCAGTACTTC. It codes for CASSAQGFYEQYF.

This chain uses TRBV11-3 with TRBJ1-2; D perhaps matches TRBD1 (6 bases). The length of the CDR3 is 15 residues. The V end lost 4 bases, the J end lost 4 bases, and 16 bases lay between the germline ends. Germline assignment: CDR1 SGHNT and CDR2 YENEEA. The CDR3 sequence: CASSSLRQGSYGYTF. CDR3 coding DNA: TGTGCCAGCAGCTCTCTCCGGCAGGGGAGCTATGGCTACACCTTC.